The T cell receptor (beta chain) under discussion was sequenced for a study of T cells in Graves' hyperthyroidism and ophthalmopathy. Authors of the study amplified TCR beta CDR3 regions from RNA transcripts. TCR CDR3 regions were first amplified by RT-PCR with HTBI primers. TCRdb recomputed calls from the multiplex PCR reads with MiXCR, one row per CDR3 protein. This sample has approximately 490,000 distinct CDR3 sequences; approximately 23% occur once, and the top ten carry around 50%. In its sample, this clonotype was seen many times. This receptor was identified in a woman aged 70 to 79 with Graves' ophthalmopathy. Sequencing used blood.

The CDR3 region has the DNA TGTGCCAGCAGTCGTCAAGCCGGGACCACTAACGAGCAGTACTTC. Residues: CASSRQAGTTNEQYF. V usage is TRBV12-3 or TRBV12-4 and J usage is TRBJ2-7; D tentatively reads TRBD1 or TRBD2 (5 bases each). The CDR3 is 15 residues long. Deletions cut 5 bases from V and 5 bases from J, with 19 bases between.